A single sample gave rise to the 12 T cell receptor beta chains below, sequenced in a study of T cells in Graves' hyperthyroidism and ophthalmopathy. The investigators amplified TCR beta CDR3 regions from RNA transcripts. The HTBI primer set was used in a first-round RT-PCR of the TCR CDR3. TCRdb redid the calling of the multiplex PCR reads with MiXCR, one entry per CDR3 protein. This table has 550,000 to 800,000 distinct CDR3 sequences, about a sixth appearing once. The sample was blood. The origin of the receptors is a man between 18 and 35 years old with Graves' hyperthyroidism.

This chain joins TRBV12-3 or TRBV12-4 and TRBJ1-4; the match to TRBD1 covers 7 bases. V trimming: 7 bases; J trimming: 5 bases; junction bases outside the gene matches: 7. This CDR3 has 14 residues. CDR3 residues: CASTLGTENEKLFF. The CDR3 DNA is TGTGCCAGCACCCTCGGGACAGAGAATGAAAAACTGTTTTTT.

This clonotype was picked up many times. The V and J genes are TRBV30 and TRBJ2-2; the D is unclear. Germline-derived CDR1 and CDR2 are GTSNPN and SVGIG (reference sequence). This CDR3 has 12 residues. With 3 bases removed from V and 3 bases from J, the gap between germline ends came to 5 bases. CDR3 sequence: CAWRSDTGELFF. Written as DNA, the CDR3 is TGTGCCTGGAGATCAGACACCGGGGAGCTGTTTTTT.

This clonotype was found a few times. The chain links TRBV28 to TRBJ1-1; D remains unclear. Per germline, CDR1 MDHEN and CDR2 SYDVKM. Trimming pared 5 bases from V and 1 base from J, leaving 11 bases between. This CDR3 has 14 residues. Here the CDR3 reads CASSTRAPNTEAFF. CDR3 in DNA: TGTGCCAGCAGTACCCGGGCTCCGAACACTGAAGCTTTCTTT.

This clonotype was detected only a few times. The V and J genes are TRBV6-1 and TRBJ2-1, with D tentatively TRBD2 (5 bases). The CDR3 totals 15 residues. V was shortened by 5 bases and J by 6 bases, with 17 bases between the two germline ends. Germline CDR1 MNHNS, CDR2 SASEGT. CDR3 loop: CASSRTVNEGNEQFF. CDR3 nucleotide sequence: TGTGCCAGCAGTCGAACGGTCAATGAGGGCAATGAGCAGTTCTTC.

This clonotype showed up just a few times. This sequence joins TRBV28 and TRBJ2-2; 8 bases map to TRBD2. This CDR3 contains 20 residues. Germline V gene lookup returns CDR1 MDHEN and CDR2 SYDVKM. Losses at the gene ends were 6 bases for V and 0 bases for J; bases not matched to a gene: 18. In DNA, the CDR3 is TGTGCCAGCAGCAGCGGGGGCACAGGATCCCCGACGTCGAACACCGGGGAGCTGTTTTTT. Translated, it gives CASSSGGTGSPTSNTGELFF. The full variable domain, completed using reference TRBV28 and TRBJ2-2, is DVKVTQSSRYLVKRTGEKVFLECVQDMDHENMFWYRQDPGLGLRLIYFSYDVKMKEKGDIPEGYSVSREKKERFSLILESASTNQTSMYLCASSSGGTGSPTSNTGELFFGEGSRLTVL.

The chain carries TRBV9 and TRBJ1-2; no clear D. V lost 4 bases and J 4 bases, leaving 8 bases between the germline ends. CDR3 length: 12 amino acids. Germline V gives CDR1 SGDLS, CDR2 YYNGEE. The CDR3 nucleotides are TGTGCCAGCAGCTCCCGAATCTATGGCTACACCTTC. It specifies CASSSRIYGYTF.

This chain uses TRBV18 with TRBJ2-7, with a weak D call TRBD2 (6 bases). The CDR3 runs 15 residues. Germline loops: CDR1 KGHSH, CDR2 LQKENI. The germline V and J ends were trimmed by 3 bases and 4 bases, with 16 bases remaining between them. The CDR3 protein is CASSPTSDYLYEQYF. The CDR3, as DNA: TGTGCCAGCTCACCGACGTCGGACTATCTATACGAGCAGTACTTC.

The CDR3 DNA reads as TGTGCCAGCAGCTGGGACGGACCCTACGAGCAGTACTTC. Amino acids: CASSWDGPYEQYF. This chain uses TRBV7-2 with TRBJ2-7; D is perhaps TRBD1 or TRBD2 (5 bases each). Germline CDR1 SGHTA, CDR2 FQGNSA. V dropped 4 bases and J dropped 2 bases, with 9 bases sitting between them. The CDR3 contains 13 residues.

This chain connects TRBV28 to TRBJ1-2; perhaps TRBD1 as D (5 bases). Germline V CDR1 and CDR2: MDHEN, SYDVKM. CDR3 length equals 15 residues. V was pared by 5 bases and J by 4 bases, with 17 bases between. The chain's CDR3 is CASSTSGAGGYGYTF. CDR3 in DNA: TGTGCCAGCAGTACCTCCGGGGCCGGGGGCTATGGCTACACCTTC.

In its sample, this clonotype was seen many times. The chain uses TRBV18 and TRBJ1-1; tentatively, D is TRBD1 (6 bases). The V gene lost 6 bases and the J gene lost 4 bases, with 15 bases spanning the gap. The germline V gene encodes CDR1 KGHSH and CDR2 LQKENI. The CDR3 is 14 amino acids. The CDR3 here is CASSVRGAGTEAFF. The CDR3 bases are TGTGCCAGCTCCGTGCGGGGGGCTGGCACTGAAGCTTTCTTT.

This clonotype was observed a single time. The chain joins TRBV10-3 to TRBJ2-7; TRBD1 is a possible D gene (5 bases). The germline gives CDR1 ENHRY, CDR2 SYGVKD. CDR3 length equals 12 residues. Deletions cut 10 bases from V and 6 bases from J, with 16 bases between. For the CDR3, the DNA is TGTGCCACCACGGCAGGGAATGGCGAGCAGTACTTC. Amino acids: CATTAGNGEQYF.

The chain is built from TRBV7-9 and TRBJ2-5, with 8 bases fitting TRBD2. The CDR3 is 16 amino acids. The junction had 8 bases not matched to a gene; V was cut back by 0 bases and J by 5 bases. The V gene's germline CDR1 is SEHNR and CDR2 FQNEAQ (reference sequence). The chain's CDR3 is CASSLAPGGPRETQYF. CDR3 in DNA: TGTGCCAGCAGCTTAGCCCCGGGAGGGCCTCGGGAGACCCAGTACTTC.